This TCR beta chain is from a study of blood T cell repertoires in COVID-19 (dated by TCRdb to 2020 to 2022). Concerning the study at large: Samples from collaborators originated in the United States, Italy and Spain and spanned both the acute and convalescent phases of COVID-19. Samples came from the ongoing ImmuneRACE study (first 160 participants) plus 1,254 subjects from 6 global collaborators. The dataset comprised deeply sampled blood TCRbeta repertoires from subjects exposed to, actively infected with, or recovered from COVID-19. The sample metadata nearly always contained a de-identified subject ID, COVID-19 status, age in years and sex. The prospective study material was composed of cDNA or gDNA derived from T cells, B-cell-depleted T cells, or PBMCs. The repertoires were made available in a free public database intended to serve as a resource for research on the immune response to SARS-CoV-2. HLA class I and class II types, where available, came from metadata supplied by the sample provider rather than from assay-based typing.

General conclusions and limits of the study: The amount of clinical and demographic metadata varied by source and participant and was provided uncurated.

A note on this clone: This receptor's antigen is unknown. No much larger clone is present one base from it, and per-base qualities are unavailable.

TCRbeta CDR3 regions were amplified from genomic DNA using the immunoSEQ Assay, a bias-controlled multiplex PCR. The study's own analysis went as follows. The number of nucleated cells in each sample was estimated by amplification of reference gene primers within the assay. Sequence reads were collapsed and filtered to measure the absolute abundance of every unique TCRbeta CDR3 rearrangement. For each sample, productive Simpson clonality was calculated by taking the square root of Simpson's diversity index across productive rearrangements. TCRdb stores this immuneACCESS table with in-frame sequences only. Part of the clones is absent; in the studies checked, under half of the shortfall reflects unresolved V genes, and no reason is known for the rest. Clone size and the V and J calls come from that table; the DNA yielded D and trimming. Within this sample are roughly 140,000 clones, with approximately 83% of them counted one time only. The ten biggest clones cover around 8% of the sample.

Whole blood was collected in K2EDTA tubes by collaborating institutions according to the institutions' own protocols. Collaborator samples were shipped for TCRbeta analysis as frozen whole blood, isolated PBMCs, or DNA extracted from either sample type. The sample consisted of peripheral blood. The sequence was obtained from a human donor in a cohort sampled during active COVID-19.

CDR3 loop: CASSLGGTGYQETQYF. The DNA reads as follows: TGCGCCAGCAGCTTGGGCGGGACAGGGTACCAAGAGACCCAGTACTTC. The sequence joins TRBV5-1 to TRBJ2-5, with TRBD1 identical over 9 junction bases. In the germline V gene, CDR1 corresponds to SGHRS and CDR2 to YFSETQ. The V end gives up 0 bases and the J end 0 bases, leaving 3 bases in the junction not matched to a gene. From cysteine to phenylalanine, the CDR3 is 16 amino acids long. This entry keeps only the CDR3 DNA: 48 bases, framed from base 1.